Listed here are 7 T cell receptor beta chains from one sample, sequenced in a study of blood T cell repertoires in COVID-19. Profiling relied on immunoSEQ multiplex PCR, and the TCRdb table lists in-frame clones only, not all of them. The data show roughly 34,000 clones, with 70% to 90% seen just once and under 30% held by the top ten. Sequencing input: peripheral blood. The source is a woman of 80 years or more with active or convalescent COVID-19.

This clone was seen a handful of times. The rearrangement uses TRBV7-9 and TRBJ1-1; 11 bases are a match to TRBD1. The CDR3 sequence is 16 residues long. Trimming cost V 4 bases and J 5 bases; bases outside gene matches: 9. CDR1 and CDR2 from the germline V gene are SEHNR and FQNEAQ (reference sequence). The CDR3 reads CASSSWGGTGGTEAFF. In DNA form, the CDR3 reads TGTGCCAGCAGCTCATGGGGTGGGACAGGGGGAACTGAAGCTTTCTTT.

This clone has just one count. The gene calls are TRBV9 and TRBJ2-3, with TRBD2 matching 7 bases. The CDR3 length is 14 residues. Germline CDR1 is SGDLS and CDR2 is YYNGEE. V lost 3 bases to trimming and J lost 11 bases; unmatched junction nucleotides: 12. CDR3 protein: CASSARTGGLEQYF. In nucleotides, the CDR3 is TGTGCCAGCAGCGCGAGGACGGGGGGTTTGGAGCAGTATTTT.

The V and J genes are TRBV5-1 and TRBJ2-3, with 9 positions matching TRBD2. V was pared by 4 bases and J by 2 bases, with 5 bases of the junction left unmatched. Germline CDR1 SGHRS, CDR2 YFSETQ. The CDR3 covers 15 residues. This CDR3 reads CASSIAGVITDTQYF. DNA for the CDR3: TGCGCCAGCAGCATAGCGGGGGTGATCACAGATACGCAGTATTTT.

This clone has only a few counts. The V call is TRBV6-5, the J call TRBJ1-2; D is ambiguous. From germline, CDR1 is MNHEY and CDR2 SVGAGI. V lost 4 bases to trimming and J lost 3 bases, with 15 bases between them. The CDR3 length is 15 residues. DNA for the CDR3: TGTGCCAGCAGTTTATTAAGACGGGGAGACTATGGCTACACCTTC. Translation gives CASSLLRRGDYGYTF.

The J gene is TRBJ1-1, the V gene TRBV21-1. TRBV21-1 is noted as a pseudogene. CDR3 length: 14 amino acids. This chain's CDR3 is CASTPGGGDTEAFF. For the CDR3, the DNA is TGTGCCAGCACGCCGGGAGGGGGCGACACTGAAGCTTTCTTT.

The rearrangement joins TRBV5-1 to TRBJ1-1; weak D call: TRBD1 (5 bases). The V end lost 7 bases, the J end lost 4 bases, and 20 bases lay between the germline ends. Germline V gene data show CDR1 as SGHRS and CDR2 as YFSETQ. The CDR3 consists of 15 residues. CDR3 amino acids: CASRKRGGFGTEAFF. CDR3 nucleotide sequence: TGCGCCAGCCGGAAGCGCGGGGGTTTCGGCACTGAAGCTTTCTTT.

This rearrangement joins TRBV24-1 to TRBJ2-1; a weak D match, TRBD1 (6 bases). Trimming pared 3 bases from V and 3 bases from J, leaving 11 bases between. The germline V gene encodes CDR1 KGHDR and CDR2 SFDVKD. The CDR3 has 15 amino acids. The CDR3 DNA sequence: TGTGCCACCAGTGATGCCACAGGGAGCTACAATGAGCAGTTCTTC. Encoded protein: CATSDATGSYNEQFF.